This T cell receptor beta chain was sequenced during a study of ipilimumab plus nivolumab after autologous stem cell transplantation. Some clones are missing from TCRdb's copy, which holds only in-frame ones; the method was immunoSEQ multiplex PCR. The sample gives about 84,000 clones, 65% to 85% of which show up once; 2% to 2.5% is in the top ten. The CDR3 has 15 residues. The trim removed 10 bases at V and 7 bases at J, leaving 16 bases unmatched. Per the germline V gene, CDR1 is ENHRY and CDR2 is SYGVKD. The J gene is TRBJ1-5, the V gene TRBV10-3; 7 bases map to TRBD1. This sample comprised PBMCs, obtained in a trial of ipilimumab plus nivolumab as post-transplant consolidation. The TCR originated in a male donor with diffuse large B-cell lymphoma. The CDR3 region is CATAPTGTDEQPQHF. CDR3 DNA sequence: TGTGCCACCGCCCCGACAGGGACCGACGAACAGCCCCAGCATTTT.